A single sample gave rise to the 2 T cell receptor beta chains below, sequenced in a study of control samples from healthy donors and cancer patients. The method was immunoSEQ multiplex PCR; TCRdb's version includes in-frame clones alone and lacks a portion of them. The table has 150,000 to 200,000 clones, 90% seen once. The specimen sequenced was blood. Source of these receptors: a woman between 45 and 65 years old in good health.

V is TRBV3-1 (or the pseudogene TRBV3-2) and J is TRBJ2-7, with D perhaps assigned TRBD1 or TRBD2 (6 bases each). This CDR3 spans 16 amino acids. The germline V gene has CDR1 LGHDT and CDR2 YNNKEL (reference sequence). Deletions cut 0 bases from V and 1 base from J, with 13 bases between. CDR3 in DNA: TGTGCCAGCAGCCAAGATTGGAGGGGGAGGTCCTACGAGCAGTACTTC. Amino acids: CASSQDWRGRSYEQYF.

The CDR3 here is CASSPQRGTDTQYF. DNA for the CDR3: TGTGCCAGCTCACCCCAGCGGGGCACAGATACGCAGTATTTT. The chain combines TRBV18 with TRBJ2-3; a possible D gene is TRBD2 (6 bases). Germline V gives CDR1 KGHSH, CDR2 LQKENI. The CDR3 is 14 amino acids. V gave up 3 bases and J gave up 1 base, with 8 bases separating them.